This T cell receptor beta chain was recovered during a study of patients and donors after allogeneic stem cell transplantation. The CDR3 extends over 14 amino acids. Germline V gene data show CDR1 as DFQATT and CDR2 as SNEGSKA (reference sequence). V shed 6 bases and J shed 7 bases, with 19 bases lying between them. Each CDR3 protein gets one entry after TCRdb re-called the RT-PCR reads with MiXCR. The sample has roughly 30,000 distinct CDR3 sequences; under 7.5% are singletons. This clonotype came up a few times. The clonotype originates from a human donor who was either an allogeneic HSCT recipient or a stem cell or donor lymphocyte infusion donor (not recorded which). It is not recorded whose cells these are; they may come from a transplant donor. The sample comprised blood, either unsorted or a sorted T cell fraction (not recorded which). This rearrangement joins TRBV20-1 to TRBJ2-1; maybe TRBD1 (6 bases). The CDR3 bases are TGCAGTGCCCCCGAAAGGACAGAATGGAATGAGCAGTTCTTC. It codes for CSAPERTEWNEQFF.